The 20 T cell receptor beta chains below all came from one sample that was sequenced in a study of T cell repertoires in cytomegalovirus infection. No antigen has been identified for these receptors. TCRdb re-derived calls from the reads in MiXCR, one entry per CDR3 protein. The sample shows around 430,000 distinct CDR3 sequences, about 44% of them seen only once. This specimen was cultured PBMCs, taken from culture after CMV antigen stimulation. Receptors were obtained from a human donor in good health (CMV status not recorded). Some clones in this sample may be carry-over from other donors' samples.

This clonotype was detected only a few times. The chain employs TRBV10-3 and TRBJ2-5; TRBD2 matches at 15 bases. In germline, CDR1 is ENHRY, CDR2 SYGVKD. The J segment lost 4 bases and the V segment lost 4 bases, leaving 7 bases of the junction unmatched. The CDR3 extends over 17 amino acids. The DNA for the CDR3 is TGTGCCATCAGTGGAGGGACTAGCGGGGGGCCGGGAGAGACCCAGTACTTC. It yields the protein CAISGGTSGGPGETQYF.

Only a few counts were recorded for this clonotype. This chain links TRBV27 with TRBJ1-1; no definite D call. V was cut by 6 bases and J by 4 bases, with 18 bases left in between. The CDR3 is 15 amino acids. Per germline, CDR1 MNHEY and CDR2 SMNVEV (reference sequence). CDR3 coding DNA: TGTGCCAGCAGGGACCGCAATTTCGGTACCACTGAAGCTTTCTTT. It encodes CASRDRNFGTTEAFF.

The chain carries TRBV4-3 and TRBJ2-1; D gene unclear. This CDR3 is built from 14 residues. Germline-derived CDR1 and CDR2 are LGHNA and YSLEER. Deletions cut 1 base from V and 6 bases from J, with 10 bases between. In DNA, the CDR3 is TGCGCCAGCAGCCAAGCGGATTGGGGCAATGAGCAGTTCTTC. Translated, it gives CASSQADWGNEQFF.

This clonotype was seen a handful of times. This chain uses TRBV7-6 with TRBJ1-5; the D is unclear. This CDR3 region has 12 residues. Trimming removed 4 bases from V and 4 bases from J, with 5 bases in between. Germline V gene lookup returns CDR1 SGHVS and CDR2 FNYEAQ. The CDR3 bases are TGTGCCAGCAGCTCAATAAATCAGCCCCAGCATTTT. Protein product: CASSSINQPQHF.

This clonotype was counted between two and nine times. The chain's CDR3 is CASSVRVPTGVKEAFF. CDR3 nucleotides: TGTGCCAGCAGCGTTCGAGTTCCTACCGGGGTCAAGGAAGCTTTCTTT. This chain connects TRBV7-1 to TRBJ1-1; no firm D call. TRBV7-1 is an ORF, with its function uncertain. V was cut by 5 bases and J by 8 bases, with 24 bases left in between. This CDR3 region has 16 residues.

This clonotype was detected many times. The chain links TRBV7-2 to TRBJ2-6; D possibly corresponds to TRBD2 (5 bases). The CDR3 sequence is 16 residues long. Trimming stripped 2 bases from V and 0 bases from J, with 8 bases between. Germline loops: CDR1 SGHTA, CDR2 FQGNSA. CDR3 bases: TGTGCCAGCAGCTTAAAAGGGAGCTCTGGGGCCAACGTCCTGACTTTC. Amino acids: CASSLKGSSGANVLTF.

The chain links TRBV11-2 to TRBJ1-2; D gene ambiguous. The V end lost 4 bases, the J end lost 6 bases, and 9 bases lay between the germline ends. The germline CDR1 and CDR2 sequences are SGHAT and FQNNGV. The length of the CDR3 is 12 residues. CDR3 protein: CASSSEQDGYTF. In DNA form, the CDR3 reads TGTGCCAGCAGCTCAGAGCAGGATGGCTACACCTTC.

This chain uses TRBV10-2 with TRBJ2-1; 10 bases fit TRBD2. With V trimmed by 3 bases and J by 6 bases, 2 bases remained unmatched. Germline values: CDR1 WSHSY, CDR2 SAAADI. This CDR3 is 14 amino acids long. The CDR3 sequence: CASSDLAGVNEQFF. The CDR3 nucleotides read TGCGCCAGCAGTGACCTAGCGGGGGTCAATGAGCAGTTCTTC.

This chain uses TRBV5-1 with TRBJ2-2; possibly TRBD1 or TRBD2 for D (5 bases each). Germline loops: CDR1 SGHRS, CDR2 YFSETQ. V shed 5 bases and J shed 6 bases, with 20 bases lying between them. This CDR3 comprises 16 residues. CDR3 in amino acids: CASRLRDPWDAGELFF. The CDR3 DNA is TGCGCCAGCAGGCTCAGGGACCCGTGGGACGCCGGGGAGCTGTTTTTT.

CDR3 sequence reads: CASSLVASTGLVGNEQFF. In nucleotides, the CDR3 is TGTGCCAGCAGCTTAGTAGCATCGACGGGACTAGTTGGCAATGAGCAGTTCTTC. This chain links TRBV7-2 with TRBJ2-1; 8 nucleotides agree with TRBD2. V lost 1 base and J lost 6; bases outside the gene matches: 14. Germline values: CDR1 SGHTA, CDR2 FQGNSA. The CDR3 is 18 amino acids.

This clonotype was detected ten times or more. This rearrangement joins TRBV7-2 to TRBJ2-3, with D possibly matching TRBD2 (5 bases). The V end was cut by 1 base, the J end by 6 bases, with 17 bases between. The CDR3 has 16 amino acids. CDR1 is SGHTA and CDR2 is FQGNSA in the germline V gene. CDR3 in amino acids: CASSLDSTSKRDTQYF. Written as DNA, the CDR3 is TGTGCCAGCAGCTTAGATTCGACATCCAAGCGGGATACGCAGTATTTT.

CDR3 sequence: CASRDREGKRAFF. The CDR3 nucleotides are TGTGCCAGCAGGGACAGGGAAGGGAAAAGGGCTTTCTTT. The V gene is TRBV6-4, the J gene TRBJ1-1; TRBD1 agrees at 8 bases. Germline V gene sequence: CDR1 MRHNA, CDR2 SNTAGT. The length of the CDR3 is 13 residues. V gave up 6 bases and J gave up 11 bases; unmatched junction bases: 11.

The chain combines TRBV6-2 or TRBV6-3 with TRBJ2-7; D might be TRBD2 (5 bases). The V end lost 2 bases, the J end lost 5 bases, and 16 bases lay between the germline ends. In germline, CDR1 is MNHEY, CDR2 SVGEGT. The length of the CDR3 is 15 residues. This chain's CDR3 is CASSYTRAASHEQYF. The CDR3 DNA reads TGTGCCAGCAGTTACACAAGGGCAGCTAGCCACGAGCAGTACTTC.

The chain couples TRBV6-2 or TRBV6-3 to TRBJ1-1; D may be TRBD1 (6 bases). This CDR3 is built from 15 residues. V shed 6 bases and J shed 1 base, with 15 bases lying between them. Per the germline V gene, CDR1 is MNHEY and CDR2 is SVGEGT. The CDR3 protein is CASRSNRVPNTEAFF. CDR3 DNA: TGTGCCAGCAGGTCGAACAGGGTCCCGAACACTGAAGCTTTCTTT.

This clonotype was seen a few times. This chain joins TRBV7-2 and TRBJ1-1, with 9 bases fitting TRBD1. The CDR3 spans 17 residues. V lost 7 bases to trimming and J lost 1 base; unmatched junction nucleotides: 13. The germline V gene has CDR1 SGHTA and CDR2 FQGNSA. Here the CDR3 reads CASIRPGQGISNTEAFF. The DNA of the CDR3 is TGTGCCAGCATCCGACCAGGACAGGGGATCTCGAACACTGAAGCTTTCTTT.

The gene calls are TRBV12-3 or TRBV12-4 and TRBJ2-2; 7 nucleotides match TRBD1. V lost 6 bases, J lost 7 bases, and 8 bases stayed unmatched. There are 14 residues in the CDR3. The CDR3 nucleotides are TGTGCCAGCAGGGAAGACAGGGTGGGCGGGGAGCTGTTTTTT. Translating it yields CASREDRVGGELFF.

The chain uses TRBV12-3 or TRBV12-4 and TRBJ2-7, with D tentatively TRBD1 (6 bases). The V end lost 6 bases, the J end lost 2 bases, and 20 bases lay between the germline ends. There are 16 residues in the CDR3. CDR3 coding DNA: TGTGCCAGCAGGCTTTACCTTTCAGGGGACGCCTACGAGCAGTACTTC. This codes for CASRLYLSGDAYEQYF.

This chain uses TRBV14 with TRBJ2-3; unclear D gene. Germline V gives CDR1 SGHDN, CDR2 FVKESK. The V and J ends lost 6 bases and 4 bases respectively, with 14 bases between them. The CDR3 has 14 amino acids. The CDR3 region is CASSRLRFSDTQYF. CDR3 nucleotides: TGTGCCAGCAGTCGACTTAGGTTTTCAGATACGCAGTATTTT.

This chain connects TRBV5-1 to TRBJ1-1; weak D call: TRBD1 (6 bases). In germline, CDR1 is SGHRS, CDR2 YFSETQ. The CDR3 consists of 18 residues. Trimming took off 5 bases at V and 0 bases at J, with 23 bases between the two ends. The CDR3 DNA sequence: TGCGCCAGCAGTCCCCTCCGAAGACAGGCCCTTATGAACACTGAAGCTTTCTTT. Its translation is CASSPLRRQALMNTEAFF. Drawing the rest from reference TRBV5-1 and TRBJ1-1, the complete variable domain is KAGVTQTPRYLIKTRGQQVTLSCSPISGHRSVSWYQQTPGQGLQFLFEYFSETQRNKGNFPGRFSGRQFSNSRSEMNVSTLELGDSALYLCASSPLRRQALMNTEAFFGQGTRLTVV.

J is TRBJ2-1 and V is TRBV7-9; 9 positions match TRBD2. Germline V gene lookup returns CDR1 SEHNR and CDR2 FQNEAQ (reference sequence). CDR3 length: 17 amino acids. V shed 0 bases, J shed 4 bases, and the junction held 7 bases outside the gene matches. The CDR3, as DNA: TGTGCCAGCAGCTTAGCTGGGCGGGAGGGCCTTTACAATGAGCAGTTCTTC. This translates into CASSLAGREGLYNEQFF.